This T cell receptor beta chain derives from a study of T cell responses to AZD1222 COVID-19 vaccine. Overall study: Pooling was applied to second doses at about 4 or about 12 weeks. Study-wide points: Reportedly, nearly half the spike-specific TCRs target unmutated variant regions. Mostly white British, mostly female donors; authors suggested clonal diversity may be underestimated. Spike regions recognized by vaccine-associated CD4 TCRs spanned the protein, led by 160-218 and 743-854.

The germline V and J ends were trimmed by 0 bases and 6 bases, with 8 bases remaining between them. Germline assignment: CDR1 GTSNPN and CDR2 SVGIG (reference sequence). There are 13 residues in the CDR3. Produced via immunoSEQ multiplex PCR; TCRdb's table is partial and in-frame only. The repertoire holds around 160,000 clones, with roughly 87% as singletons. In regard to this clone: As yet, its antigen is unknown.

The chain is built from TRBV30 and TRBJ2-2, with D uncertain. The material was peripheral blood, obtained on day 0 of AZD1222 vaccination. The receptor's source is an adult in good health. CDR3 nucleotides: TGTGCCTGGAGTGTACTCGCTCCCGGGGAGCTGTTTTTT. This sequence encodes CAWSVLAPGELFF.